This is a list of T cell receptor beta chains from one sample in a study of T cells after yellow fever vaccination. TCRdb reprocessed the 5' RACE reads via MiXCR and lists one record per CDR3 protein. Of 170,000 or so distinct CDR3 sequences in the sample, approximately 6.2% are singletons; the top ten hold nearly 3%. Sequenced material: CD4+ T cells sorted from PBMCs, taken on the day of the first yellow fever vaccination. Source of these receptors: a man in his late teens or twenties who received the YFV17D yellow fever vaccine. Each CDR3 is given with its conserved first and last residue. Each record gives: CDR3 length, J gene, clone size, D gene, V gene, CDR3 protein, CDR3 DNA. A D gene is named only where the DNA matches it firmly. Size values are once, few and many counts, or a class for expanded clones, and some rows have none.

12 | TRBJ2-7 | many | - | TRBV30 | CAWSVSSYEQYF | TGTGCCTGGAGTGTCAGCTCCTACGAGCAGTACTTC
15 | TRBJ2-3 | many | - | TRBV5-5 | CASSLRTGATDTQYF | TGTGCCAGCAGCTTGCGAACGGGGGCCACAGATACGCAGTATTTT
21 | TRBJ2-2 | few | TRBD2 | TRBV3-1 | CASSPPPGLSGGESNTGELFF | TGTGCCAGCAGCCCGCCCCCTGGACTAAGCGGGGGGGAGTCAAACACCGGGGAGCTGTTTTTT
14 | TRBJ1-1 | - | TRBD1 | TRBV5-1 | CASSLADRGREAIF | TGCGCCAGCAGCTTGGCGGACAGGGGGCGTGAAGCTATCTTT
17 | TRBJ2-2 | medium-sized | - | TRBV29-1 | CSVEDWGSEDSTGELFF | TGCAGCGTTGAAGATTGGGGTTCTGAGGATTCCACCGGGGAGCTGTTTTTT
16 | TRBJ2-2 | many | - | TRBV5-1 | CASSYMGAMNTGELFF | TGCGCCAGCAGCTATATGGGGGCCATGAACACCGGGGAGCTGTTTTTT
13 | TRBJ1-1 | many | TRBD1 | TRBV6-4 | CASSRTGGTEAFF | TGTGCCAGCAGTCGGACAGGGGGAACTGAAGCTTTCTTT
17 | TRBJ2-5 | many | - | TRBV4-1 | CASSLARKMLAQETQYF | TGCGCCAGCAGCCTAGCAAGAAAAATGCTAGCGCAAGAGACCCAGTACTTC
15 | TRBJ2-7 | - | TRBD2 | TRBV5-4 | CASSLGLAENYEQYF | TGTGCCAGCAGCTTGGGACTAGCGGAGAACTACGAGCAGTACTTC
14 | TRBJ2-1 | many | - | TRBV5-1 | CASSLNPGLNEQFF | TGCGCCAGCAGCTTAAACCCAGGTCTCAATGAGCAGTTCTTC
16 | TRBJ1-6 | few | - | TRBV2 | CASSEDGGRVNSPLHF | TGTGCCAGCAGTGAAGACGGGGGGAGGGTAAATTCACCCCTCCACTTT
15 | TRBJ2-3 | many | - | TRBV7-3 | CASSFSGPSTDTQYF | TGTGCCAGCAGCTTTAGCGGTCCTAGCACAGATACGCAGTATTTT
16 | TRBJ2-1 | many | - | TRBV29-1 | CSVEKFYTRSYNEQFF | TGCAGCGTTGAGAAATTCTACACTCGCTCCTACAATGAGCAGTTCTTC
18 | TRBJ2-7 | many | - | TRBV10-3 | CAISYRDAKRTSSDVQYF | TGTGCCATCAGCTATCGGGACGCTAAGAGGACTTCCTCCGACGTGCAGTACTTC
13 | TRBJ2-3 | - | - | TRBV9 | CASSVAREDTQYF | TGTGCCAGCAGCGTAGCCAGGGAGGATACGCAGTATTTT
17 | TRBJ1-4 | few | - | TRBV4-3 | CASSQDVSRATNEKLFF | TGCGCCAGCAGCCAAGATGTTTCCAGGGCGACTAATGAAAAACTGTTTTTT
16 | TRBJ2-1 | few | TRBD1 | TRBV5-1 | CASSSPGQGAGGEQFF | TGCGCCAGCAGCTCGCCGGGACAGGGGGCCGGGGGTGAGCAGTTCTTC
16 | TRBJ2-5 | few | - | TRBV5-1 | CASSLAGANPQETQYF | TGCGCCAGCAGCTTGGCGGGGGCCAACCCACAAGAGACCCAGTACTTC
16 | TRBJ2-1 | many | - | TRBV12-3/TRBV12-4 | CASSSPGGQVTIEQFF | TGTGCCAGCAGTTCCCCGGGGGGACAGGTTACTATTGAGCAGTTCTTC
21 | TRBJ2-2 | many | TRBD2 | TRBV7-6 | CASRPLRVQRGARTNTGELFF | TGTGCCAGCAGGCCGCTACGGGTTCAGCGGGGGGCCCGAACGAACACCGGGGAGCTGTTTTTT
13 | TRBJ1-4 | few | - | TRBV5-1 | CASRDGVMEKLFF | TGCGCCAGCAGGGATGGAGTTATGGAAAAACTGTTTTTT
13 | TRBJ1-1 | many | TRBD1 | TRBV12-3/TRBV12-4 | CASSYDRETEAFF | TGTGCCAGCAGTTATGACAGGGAGACTGAAGCTTTCTTT
13 | TRBJ2-5 | - | - | TRBV7-2 | CASSLVWLETQYF | TGTGCCAGCAGCTTAGTCTGGCTAGAGACCCAGTACTTC
13 | TRBJ2-1 | many | - | TRBV2 | CASRVGRYNEQFF | TGTGCCAGCCGTGTGGGCAGATACAATGAGCAGTTCTTC
15 | TRBJ1-1 | - | - | TRBV12-3/TRBV12-4 | CASSPLTRGNTEAFF | TGTGCCAGCAGTCCCCTAACCAGGGGGAACACTGAAGCTTTCTTT